The 27 T cell receptor beta chains reported below all come from one sample, sequenced in a study of tumor-infiltrating lymphocytes in primary liver carcinoma. With a constant-region primer, TCR beta cDNA was made from approximately 500 ng of total RNA. For TCR beta, libraries were produced by three nested multiplex PCR rounds using slightly modified ARM-PCR. Investigators reported that the first two PCR rounds, at 9 to 11 cycles each, used TRBV1-TRBV30 forward primers with a C-beta reverse primer. TCRdb re-called the multiplex PCR reads with MiXCR, one entry per CDR3 protein. The sample records fewer than 350,000 distinct CDR3 sequences, 65% being singletons. They got blood RNA out of unsorted whole blood and also pulled out germline DNA. Material for sequencing was peripheral blood. All receptors derive from a man aged 40-50 years with primary liver carcinoma and hepatitis B virus infection.

As to this clonotype: Mismatch with germline at one junction end may stem from a read error. This CDR3 is CASNLGSGTSNTGELFF. In nucleotides, the CDR3 is TGTGCCAGCAACTTGGGATCGGGGACATCGAACACCGGGGAGCTGTTTTTT. V is TRBV5-4 and J is TRBJ2-2; possibly TRBD1 for D (6 bases). The CDR3 consists of 17 residues. CDR1 is SGHNT, CDR2 YYREEE, per germline (reference sequence).

This clonotype was counted only a few times. This chain joins TRBV6-2 or TRBV6-3 and TRBJ1-5, with a weak D call TRBD1 (6 bases). Trimming pared 6 bases from V and 4 bases from J, leaving 16 bases between. There are 15 residues in the CDR3. Germline V gene sequence: CDR1 MNHEY, CDR2 SVGEGT. DNA of the CDR3: TGTGCCAGCAGACGAGCTTTGGGGGCGAATCAGCCCCAGCATTTT. As protein: CASRRALGANQPQHF.

This clonotype was detected many times. J is TRBJ2-7 and V is TRBV6-5, with 7 bases that match TRBD2. The CDR3 covers 13 residues. Germline values: CDR1 MNHEY, CDR2 SVGAGI. V trimming: 7 bases; J trimming: 5 bases; junction bases outside the gene matches: 8. CDR3 sequence reads: CASIGRGLNEQYF. For the CDR3, the DNA is TGTGCCAGCATAGGGAGGGGACTGAACGAGCAGTACTTC.

This clonotype appeared once. Germline is not matched at one junction end, which may reflect a read error. The chain employs TRBV30 and TRBJ2-2; D may be TRBD1 (5 bases). This CDR3 contains 9 residues. The germline gives CDR1 GTSNPN, CDR2 SVGIG (reference sequence). This chain's CDR3 is CAWKGKLLF. In DNA form, the CDR3 reads TGTGCCTGGAAGGGGAAGCTGTTATTT.

As regards this clonotype: Possible read error: a much larger clone is one base away. The chain links TRBV4-3 to TRBJ2-3; TRBD2 matches 7 bases. Germline V lookup: CDR1 LGHNA, CDR2 YSLEER. This CDR3 spans 14 amino acids. The CDR3 sequence is CARSQAGRGDTQYF. The CDR3 DNA reads as TGCGCCCGCAGCCAAGCGGGAAGAGGAGATACGCAGTATTTT.

Worth noting for this clonotype: A read error may explain this, as a much larger clone is one base away. This chain links TRBV6-1 with TRBJ2-5; the D is unclear. The CDR3 covers 12 residues. Germline CDR1 is MNHNS and CDR2 is SASEGT. The CDR3 DNA reads as TGTGCCAGCAGTGACGTGCAAGAGATCCAGTACTTC. Its translation is CASSDVQEIQYF.

At least ten counts were recorded for this clonotype. V and J are TRBV6-6 and TRBJ2-1; 8 nucleotides agree with TRBD1. J lost 1 base, V lost 6 bases, and 2 bases had no gene match. The CDR3 extends over 14 amino acids. The germline gives CDR1 MNHNY, CDR2 SVGAGI (reference sequence). The CDR3 sequence is CASRGQASYNEQFF. The CDR3 coding sequence is TGTGCCAGCAGGGGACAGGCATCCTACAATGAGCAGTTCTTC.

As concerns this clonotype: As the CDR3 is not closed by the conserved phenylalanine or tryptophan, this likely results from a read error. The gene calls are TRBV6-5 and TRBJ2-3; TRBD2 aligns across 9 bases. Germline V gene sequence: CDR1 MNHEY, CDR2 SVGAGI. J lost 3 bases, V lost 7 bases, and 8 bases had no gene match. The CDR3 contains 15 residues. CDR3 protein: CASNPRLAVTDTQYY. CDR3 nucleotides: TGTGCCAGCAACCCAAGACTAGCGGTAACAGATACGCAGTATTAT.

This clonotype turned up a few times. V usage is TRBV20-1 and J usage is TRBJ1-2; D is unclear. CDR3 length: 12 amino acids. Germline V gives CDR1 DFQATT, CDR2 SNEGSKA (reference sequence). The V end lost 2 bases, the J end lost 2 bases, and 6 bases lay between the germline ends. The CDR3 coding sequence is TGCAGTGCTAGACCGGGGAACTATGGCTACACCTTC. Protein product: CSARPGNYGYTF.

V usage is TRBV28 and J usage is TRBJ1-2, with D possibly matching TRBD1 (6 bases). This CDR3 is 17 amino acids long. V lost 6 bases, J lost 4 bases, and 24 bases lay in between. CDR1 is MDHEN, CDR2 SYDVKM, per germline. The CDR3 nucleotides read TGTGCCAGCAGGACCGCGAGGACAGCGGGCATTGCCTATGGCTACACCTTC. Its protein is CASRTARTAGIAYGYTF.

There are many counts of this clonotype. The chain has TRBV10-3 and TRBJ2-7; D may be TRBD2 (6 bases). Deletions cut 10 bases from V and 0 bases from J, with 13 bases between. Germline V gene data show CDR1 as ENHRY and CDR2 as SYGVKD. The CDR3 extends over 13 amino acids. This chain's CDR3 is CATRGGSSYEQYF. The CDR3 region has the DNA TGTGCCACCCGTGGGGGGAGCTCCTACGAGCAGTACTTC.

This clonotype appeared once. A much larger clone lies a single base off, so this may be a read error. The chain is built from TRBV6-1 and TRBJ2-1, with 9 nucleotides matching TRBD2. The CDR3 contains 17 residues. Looked up from germline, CDR1 is MNHNS and CDR2 is SASEGT. This CDR3 reads CASSERIAGVIRDERFF. The DNA for the CDR3 is TGTGCCAGCAGTGAACGCATAGCGGGAGTGATTAGAGATGAGCGGTTCTTC.

The chain combines TRBV5-5 with TRBJ2-3; D is unclear. CDR3 length equals 17 residues. The germline V gene has CDR1 SGHKS and CDR2 YYEKEE (reference sequence). With 1 base removed from V and 1 base from J, the gap between germline ends came to 16 bases. CDR3 loop: CASSLLQVAVRTDTQYF. The CDR3 DNA follows: TGTGCCAGCAGCTTGCTTCAGGTGGCGGTACGCACAGATACGCAGTATTTT.

This clonotype was recorded a few times. This sequence joins TRBV4-2 and TRBJ2-1; TRBD2 agrees at 8 bases. This CDR3 has 17 residues. The ends lost 4 bases at V and 7 bases at J; junction bases unmatched: 15. Germline V gene sequence: CDR1 LGHNA, CDR2 YNFKEQ. The CDR3 here is CASSPAAGSGGGNEQFF. In DNA form, the CDR3 reads TGTGCCAGCAGCCCAGCAGCTGGTTCGGGAGGGGGAAATGAGCAGTTCTTC.

A note on this clonotype: A much larger clonotype is one base distant, so this may be a read error. This chain uses TRBV12-5 with TRBJ2-3, with D hard to call. CDR3 length: 13 amino acids. The germline gives CDR1 LGHNT, CDR2 FRNRAP. The V end lost 5 bases, the J end lost 4 bases, and 10 bases lay between the germline ends. CDR3 protein: CASGPYESDTQYF. CDR3 coding DNA: TGTGCTAGTGGTCCTTACGAGTCAGATACGCAGTATTTT.

The chain has TRBV11-2 and TRBJ1-2; no definite D call. Germline lookup yields CDR1 SGHAT and CDR2 FQNNGV. V dropped 7 bases and J dropped 4 bases, with 10 bases sitting between them. The length of the CDR3 is 12 residues. The CDR3 sequence is CASNLEGYGYTF. The CDR3 nucleotides read TGTGCCAGCAATTTAGAGGGCTATGGCTACACCTTC.

Points on this clonotype: This may be a read error: a much more frequent sequence differs by one nucleotide. The rearrangement links TRBV6-2 or TRBV6-3 to TRBJ1-5, with 9 bases identical to TRBD1. Trimming removed 6 bases from V and 4 bases from J; junction bases left unmatched: 10. This CDR3 has 16 amino acids. Germline V gives CDR1 MNHEY, CDR2 SVGEGT. This CDR3 reads CASRKSGTGRNQPQHF. The CDR3 coding sequence is TGTGCCAGCAGAAAATCCGGGACAGGGAGAAATCAGCCCCAGCATTTT.

This clonotype was counted many times. This chain uses TRBV7-9 with TRBJ2-2; 8 bases are a match to TRBD2. The germline gives CDR1 SEHNR, CDR2 FQNEAQ (reference sequence). The CDR3 has 15 residues. V shed 3 bases and J 7 bases; nucleotides not matched to a gene: 7. The CDR3: CASSFLGRAIGELFF. The CDR3 nucleotides are TGTGCCAGCAGCTTTCTCGGGAGGGCGATCGGGGAGCTGTTTTTT.

V is TRBV28 and J is TRBJ2-2; possibly TRBD1 for D (6 bases). Germline assignment: CDR1 MDHEN and CDR2 SYDVKM. V lost 5 bases to trimming and J lost 1 base, with 8 bases between them. The CDR3 totals 14 residues. Written as DNA, the CDR3 is TGTGCCAGCAGTAACAGGGTGAACACCGGGGAGCTGTTTTTT. Translated, it gives CASSNRVNTGELFF.

As regards this clonotype: Lacking the conserved final phenylalanine or tryptophan, this CDR3 likely reflects a read error. This rearrangement joins TRBV9 to TRBJ2-1, with TRBD2 matching 7 bases. CDR1 and CDR2 from the germline V gene are SGDLS and YYNGEE. The CDR3 is made up of 16 amino acids. CDR3 nucleotides: TGTGCCAGTAGCGTAGGTGGCGGGAGCAAGTACAATGGGCAGTTCATC. Translation gives CASSVGGGSKYNGQFI.

In regard to this clonotype: The junction differs from germline at one of its ends, possibly a read error. This chain links TRBV6-2 or TRBV6-3 with TRBJ2-7; 9 nucleotides agree with TRBD1. Germline V CDR1 and CDR2: MNHEY, SVGEGT. The CDR3 contains 14 residues. The CDR3 DNA is TGTGCCAGCATCCTCCGGGACAGGGCCCACGAGCACTACTTC. Its protein product is CASILRDRAHEHYF.

There are a few counts of this clonotype. The gene calls are TRBV7-2 and TRBJ1-2; D is uncertain. The ends were cut back, 2 bases at V and 1 base at J, with 2 bases in the middle. The CDR3 sequence is 12 residues long. Germline CDR1 reads SGHTA; CDR2 reads FQGNSA. This CDR3 is CASSLSNYGYTF. The CDR3 coding sequence is TGTGCCAGCAGCTTAAGTAACTATGGCTACACCTTC.

About this clonotype itself: Here the CDR3 omits its conserved ending phenylalanine or tryptophan, so a read error is the likely source. The chain combines TRBV7-9 with TRBJ2-5; possible D gene TRBD2, 6 bases. The CDR3 runs to 17 residues. Germline V lookup: CDR1 SEHNR, CDR2 FQNEAQ (reference sequence). CDR3 sequence (DNA): TGTGCCAACAGCTCCCGACTAGTCGACCGACTTAAAGAGACCCAGTACCTC. The encoded protein is CANSSRLVDRLKETQYL.

Regarding this clonotype: Given a much more abundant clone one base away, this may be a read error. The chain joins TRBV6-1 to TRBJ2-7, with 7 nucleotides matching TRBD2. V dropped 3 bases and J dropped 5; count of bases not matched to a gene: 4. This CDR3 spans 13 amino acids. Germline CDR1 MNHNS, CDR2 SASEGT. CDR3 protein: CASSDGRRHEQYF. In DNA form, the CDR3 reads TGTGCCAGCAGTGACGGGAGGCGCCACGAGCAGTACTTC.

Notes on this clonotype: The junction does not match germline at one end; this may be a read error. This chain joins TRBV5-4 and TRBJ2-7, with D perhaps being TRBD1 or TRBD2 (5 bases each). Germline CDR1 reads SGHNT; CDR2 reads YYREEE (reference sequence). The CDR3 runs to 15 residues. For the CDR3, the DNA is TGTGCCAGCAGCCCAACCGGGGCAGGGATCAACGAACAGTACTTC. Translated: CASSPTGAGINEQYF. Complete variable domain (other parts from reference TRBV5-4 and TRBJ2-7): ETGVTQSPTHLIKTRGQQVTLRCSSQSGHNTVSWYQQALGQGPQFIFQYYREEENGRGNFPPRFSGLQFPNYSSELNVNALELDDSALYLCASSPTGAGINEQYFGPGTRLTVT.

With regard to this clonotype: A much larger clone differs by one base, so this may be a read error. The V gene is TRBV6-2 or TRBV6-3, the J gene TRBJ1-5; 11 nucleotides align to TRBD1. The germline CDR1 and CDR2 sequences are MNHEY and SVGEGT. CDR3 size: 17 residues. Here the CDR3 reads CAGSYKLGQGANQPQHF. For the CDR3, the DNA is TGTGCCGGCAGTTACAAGTTAGGACAGGGGGCGAATCAGCCCCAGCATTTT.

The genes are TRBV7-9 and TRBJ2-6, with D possibly matching TRBD1 (5 bases). Germline values: CDR1 SEHNR, CDR2 FQNEAQ (reference sequence). This CDR3 has 16 residues. Trimming removed 4 bases at V and 2 bases at J, with 12 bases between. CDR3 nucleotides: TGTGCCAGCAGCTCTCAGGACAAGACTGGGGCCAACGTCCTGACTTTC. It codes for CASSSQDKTGANVLTF.